What follows are 11 T cell receptor beta chains derived from one specimen sequenced in a study of shared clonotypes between healthy human individuals. The repertoire was sequenced with immunoSEQ multiplex PCR; TCRdb's copy has only in-frame clones and lacks some. This sample has about 1.1 million clones; 77% occur once, and the top ten carry 0.85% to 1%. Sequences were obtained from memory CD4+ T cells from PBMCs. Stated subset: CD45RA-negative fraction. The source of these receptors is a man between 18 and 35 years old in good health. Some clones in this sample may be carry-over from other donors' samples.

Remarks on this clone: One junction end does not reproduce the germline sequence, and a read error may be involved. The chain employs TRBV30 and TRBJ1-1, with D unclear. Germline V lookup: CDR1 GTSNPN, CDR2 SVGIG (reference sequence). This CDR3 comprises 11 residues. This CDR3 reads CAWSTNTEASF. As DNA, the CDR3 is TGTGCCTGGAGTACGAACACTGAAGCTTCCTTT.

The rearrangement uses TRBV4-1 and TRBJ2-1; D call uncertain. Germline V gives CDR1 MGHRA, CDR2 YSYEKL. This CDR3 spans 18 amino acids. Trimming stripped 0 bases from V and 5 bases from J, with 20 bases between. As DNA, the CDR3 is TGCGCCAGCAGCCAAGATGGTAGGGTCGCAGCGTGGAACAATGAGCAGTTCTTC. Translated: CASSQDGRVAAWNNEQFF.

This clone was observed a handful of times. The chain recombines TRBV2 with TRBJ2-7, with 11 nucleotides matching TRBD1. J was trimmed by 6 bases and V by 8 bases; bases with no gene match: 3. The CDR3 length is 12 residues. In germline, CDR1 is SNHLY, CDR2 FYNNEI. The CDR3 DNA follows: TGTGCCAGCGGGACAGGGGGATTCGAGCAGTACTTC. Amino acid sequence: CASGTGGFEQYF.

The chain employs TRBV6-1 and TRBJ1-5, with 7 bases that match TRBD1. The CDR3 consists of 17 residues. V lost 0 bases and J lost 3; bases outside the gene matches: 8. Germline lookup yields CDR1 MNHNS and CDR2 SASEGT. CDR3 sequence (DNA): TGTGCCAGCAGTGAAGCGAGGGGGACAGCCTTCAATCAGCCCCAGCATTTT. Protein: CASSEARGTAFNQPQHF.

V gene TRBV4-2 combines with J gene TRBJ2-6; unclear D gene. Trimming took 3 bases from V and 3 from J, leaving 9 bases between them. CDR1 and CDR2 (germline): LGHNA, YNFKEQ. The CDR3 runs to 15 residues. Here the CDR3 reads CASSQVGNGANVLTF. CDR3 DNA: TGTGCCAGCAGCCAGGTCGGAAATGGGGCCAACGTCCTGACTTTC.

This chain uses TRBV7-9 with TRBJ2-6; D remains unclear. CDR1 SEHNR and CDR2 FQNEAQ come from the germline V gene (reference sequence). Deletions cut 1 base from V and 4 bases from J, with 8 bases between. CDR3 length: 15 residues. The CDR3 sequence is CASSLEASGANVLTF. CDR3 coding DNA: TGTGCCAGCAGCTTAGAAGCGTCCGGGGCCAACGTCCTGACTTTC.

On this clone itself: A read error may produce the germline difference seen at one junction end. This chain connects TRBV2 to TRBJ2-1; a weak D match, TRBD1 (5 bases). This CDR3 region has 14 residues. From germline, CDR1 is SNHLY and CDR2 FYNNEI. CDR3 residues: CASSEQGSSNEQFF. In DNA, the CDR3 is TGTGCCAGCAGTGAGCAGGGATCCTCCAATGAGCAGTTCTTC.

The chain is built from TRBV6-1 and TRBJ2-5; D may match TRBD1 or TRBD2 (6 bases each). With 6 bases removed from V and 4 bases from J, the gap between germline ends came to 18 bases. Germline values: CDR1 MNHNS, CDR2 SASEGT. This CDR3 spans 15 amino acids. This CDR3 is CASRASVSGAETQYF. For the CDR3, the DNA is TGTGCCAGCAGGGCTAGCGTGTCGGGGGCAGAGACCCAGTACTTC.

The sample holds many counts of this clone. The rearrangement joins TRBV5-1 to TRBJ1-1; D ambiguous. V was clipped by 0 bases and J by 3 bases, with 9 bases between them. The CDR3 is 14 amino acids. Germline loops: CDR1 SGHRS, CDR2 YFSETQ. CDR3 loop: CASSLAVRDTEAFF. In DNA, the CDR3 is TGCGCCAGCAGCTTGGCCGTAAGGGACACTGAAGCTTTCTTT. Looking up the rest from reference TRBV5-1 and TRBJ1-1 gives the full variable domain: KAGVTQTPRYLIKTRGQQVTLSCSPISGHRSVSWYQQTPGQGLQFLFEYFSETQRNKGNFPGRFSGRQFSNSRSEMNVSTLELGDSALYLCASSLAVRDTEAFFGQGTRLTVV.

There are a few counts of this clone. The chain recombines TRBV5-1 with TRBJ1-1, with a tentative D call TRBD1 (6 bases). CDR1 is SGHRS, CDR2 YFSETQ, per germline. CDR3 length: 15 residues. Deletions cut 2 bases from V and 4 bases from J, with 15 bases between. CDR3 DNA: TGCGCCAGCAGCTTTCGGGTGCAGGGGAGCACTGAAGCTTTCTTT. Its protein is CASSFRVQGSTEAFF.

The chain joins TRBV6-5 to TRBJ1-1; no clear D gene. The CDR3 is 8 amino acids. Trimming stripped 10 bases from V and 7 bases from J, with 4 bases between. Germline V gene lookup returns CDR1 MNHEY and CDR2 SVGAGI. CDR3: CATHEAFF. Written as DNA, the CDR3 is TGTGCCACGCATGAAGCTTTCTTT.